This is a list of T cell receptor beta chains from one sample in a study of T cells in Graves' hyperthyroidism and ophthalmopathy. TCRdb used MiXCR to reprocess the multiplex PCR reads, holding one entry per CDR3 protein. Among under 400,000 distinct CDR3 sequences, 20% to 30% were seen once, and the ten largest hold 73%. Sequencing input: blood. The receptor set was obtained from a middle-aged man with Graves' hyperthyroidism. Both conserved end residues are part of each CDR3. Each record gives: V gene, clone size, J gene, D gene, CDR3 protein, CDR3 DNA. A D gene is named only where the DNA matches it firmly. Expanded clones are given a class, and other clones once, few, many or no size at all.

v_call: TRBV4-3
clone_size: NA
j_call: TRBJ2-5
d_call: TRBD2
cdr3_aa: CASSQDGREGRQTQYF
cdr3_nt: TGCGCCAGCAGCCAAGACGGGCGGGAGGGCCGTCAGACCCAGTACTTC

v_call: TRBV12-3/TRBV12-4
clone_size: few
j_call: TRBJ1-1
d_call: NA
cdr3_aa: CASSPTAVNTEAFF
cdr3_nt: TGTGCCAGCAGCCCGACAGCCGTGAACACTGAAGCTTTCTTT

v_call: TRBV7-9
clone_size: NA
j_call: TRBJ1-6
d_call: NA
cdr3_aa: CASSLDSSNSPLHF
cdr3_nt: TGTGCCAGCAGCCTGGACAGCTCTAATTCACCCCTCCACTTT

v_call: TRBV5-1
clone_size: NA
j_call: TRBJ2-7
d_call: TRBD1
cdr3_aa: CASSLARTGADERYF
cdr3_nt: TGCGCCAGCAGCTTGGCTAGGACAGGGGCCGACGAGCGGTACTTC

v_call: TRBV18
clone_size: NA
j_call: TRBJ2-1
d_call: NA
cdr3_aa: CASSPRQEFSYNEQFF
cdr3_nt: TGTGCCAGCTCACCACGACAGGAATTCTCCTACAATGAGCAGTTCTTC

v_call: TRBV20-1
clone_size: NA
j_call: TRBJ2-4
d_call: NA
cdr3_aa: CSARGTGSNIQYF
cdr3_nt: TGCAGTGCTAGAGGTACCGGGAGCAACATTCAGTACTTC

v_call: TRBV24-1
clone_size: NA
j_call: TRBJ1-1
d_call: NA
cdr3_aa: CATSEPGTAKAFF
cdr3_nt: TGTGCCACCAGTGAACCCGGGACGGCAAAAGCTTTCTTT

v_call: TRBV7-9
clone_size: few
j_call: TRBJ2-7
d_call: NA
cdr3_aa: CASIRDSPPTRRRPTDRSSYEQYF
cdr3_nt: TGTGCCAGCATCCGCGACAGTCCTCCGACACGCCGGCGACCCACCGACAGGAGCTCCTACGAGCAGTACTTC

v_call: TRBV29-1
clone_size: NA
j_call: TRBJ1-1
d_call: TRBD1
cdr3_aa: CSAPGQGAMEAFF
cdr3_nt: TGCAGTGCCCCAGGACAGGGGGCGATGGAAGCTTTCTTT

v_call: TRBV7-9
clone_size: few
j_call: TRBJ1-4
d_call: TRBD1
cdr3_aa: CASSTYRGLIEKLFF
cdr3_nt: TGTGCCAGCAGCACCTACAGGGGGTTAATCGAAAAACTGTTTTTT

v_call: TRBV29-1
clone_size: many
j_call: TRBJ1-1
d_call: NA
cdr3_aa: CSVDGGGWTEAFF
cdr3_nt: TGCAGCGTTGACGGGGGGGGGTGGACTGAAGCTTTCTTT

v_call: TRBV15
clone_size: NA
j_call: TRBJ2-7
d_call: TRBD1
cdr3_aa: CATSRGGTGNYEQYF
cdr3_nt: TGTGCCACCAGCAGGGGGGGGACAGGGAACTACGAGCAGTACTTC

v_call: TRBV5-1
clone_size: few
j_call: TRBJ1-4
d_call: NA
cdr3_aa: CASSLGQGREEKLFF
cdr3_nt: TGCGCCAGCAGCTTGGGTCAGGGGAGAGAGGAAAAACTGTTTTTT

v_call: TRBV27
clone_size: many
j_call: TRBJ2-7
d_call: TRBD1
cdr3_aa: CASSPGTGADYEQYF
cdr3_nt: TGTGCCAGCAGTCCCGGGACAGGGGCCGACTACGAGCAGTACTTC

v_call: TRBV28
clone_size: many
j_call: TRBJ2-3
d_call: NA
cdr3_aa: CASNVAPDTQYF
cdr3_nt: TGTGCCAGCAATGTGGCCCCAGATACGCAGTATTTT

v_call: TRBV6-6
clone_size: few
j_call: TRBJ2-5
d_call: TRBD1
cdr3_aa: CASSYSNFGQGATQYF
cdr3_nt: TGTGCCAGCAGTTACTCGAACTTTGGACAGGGTGCGACCCAGTACTTC

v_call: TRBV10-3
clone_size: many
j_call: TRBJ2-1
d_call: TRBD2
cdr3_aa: CAIRSGRALYNEQFF
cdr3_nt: TGTGCCATCAGGAGCGGGAGGGCTCTCTACAATGAGCAGTTCTTC

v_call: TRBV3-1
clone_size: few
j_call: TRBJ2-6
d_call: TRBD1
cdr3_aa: CASGDRAHGANVLTF
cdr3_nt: TGTGCCAGTGGGGACAGGGCGCATGGGGCCAACGTCCTGACTTTC

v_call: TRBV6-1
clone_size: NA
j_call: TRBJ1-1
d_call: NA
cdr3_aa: CASSERGDTEAFF
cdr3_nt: TGTGCCAGCAGTGAACGAGGGGACACTGAAGCTTTCTTT

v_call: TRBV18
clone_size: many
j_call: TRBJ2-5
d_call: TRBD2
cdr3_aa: CASSPQASGRNFQETQYF
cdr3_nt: TGTGCCAGCTCACCACAGGCTAGCGGGAGAAACTTCCAAGAGACCCAGTACTTC

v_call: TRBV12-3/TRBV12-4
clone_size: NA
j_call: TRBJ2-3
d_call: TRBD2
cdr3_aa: CASSSLGGRNTDTQYF
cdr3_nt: TGTGCCAGCAGCTCTCTTGGCGGGAGGAACACAGATACGCAGTATTTT

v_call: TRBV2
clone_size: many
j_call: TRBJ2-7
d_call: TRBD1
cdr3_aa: CASRSGTVSYEQYF
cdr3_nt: TGTGCCAGCAGATCGGGGACAGTCTCCTACGAGCAGTACTTC

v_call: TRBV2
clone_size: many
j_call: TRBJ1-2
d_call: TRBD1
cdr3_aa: CASSPDREGGYTF
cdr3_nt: TGTGCCAGCAGCCCAGACAGGGAAGGTGGCTACACCTTC

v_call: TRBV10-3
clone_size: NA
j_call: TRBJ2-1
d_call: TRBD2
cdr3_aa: CATGTSGYNEQFF
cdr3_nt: TGTGCCACCGGGACTAGCGGTTACAATGAGCAGTTCTTC

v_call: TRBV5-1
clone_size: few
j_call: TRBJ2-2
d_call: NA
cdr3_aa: CASSRVSANTGELFF
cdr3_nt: TGCGCCAGCAGCCGGGTGAGCGCGAACACCGGGGAGCTGTTTTTT

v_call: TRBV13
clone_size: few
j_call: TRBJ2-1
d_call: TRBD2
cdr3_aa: CASSRLSGSSYNEQFF
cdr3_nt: TGTGCCAGCAGTCGGTTGAGCGGGAGCTCCTACAATGAGCAGTTCTTC